This TCR beta chain derives from a study of molecular identifiers for immune sequencing clone quantification. General observations from the study: Reportedly, one cell's Jurkat TCR RNA was detected within 1,200,000 naive CD8 cells.

In TCRdb, the PCR reads were re-called with MiXCR into one record per CDR3 protein. The sample shows hundreds of thousands of distinct CDR3 sequences, roughly 27% of them seen only once. The authors gated naive CD8 T cells as CD8+CD4-CCR7+CD45RA+ for sorting. This CDR3 comprises 14 residues. V was cut by 1 base and J by 6 bases, with 13 bases left in between. Comments on this clonotype: What it recognizes is unknown. The conserved closing phenylalanine or tryptophan is absent in this CDR3, likely reflecting a read error.

The receptor was isolated from a human donor in good health. Some libraries in this study had Jurkat cell RNA spiked in. The sample comprised naive CD8+ T cells from blood, with Jurkat cell RNA spiked in. Subset given: FACS-sorted CD8+CD4-CCR7+CD45RA+ naive T cells. The chain combines TRBV12-3 or TRBV12-4 with TRBJ2-7; D perhaps matches TRBD1 (6 bases). The CDR3 loop reads CASSLEKDRGEQYS. CDR3 coding DNA: TGTGCCAGCAGTTTAGAGAAGGACAGAGGCGAGCAGTACTCC.